This TCR beta chain was observed in a study of blood T cell repertoires in COVID-19. The wider study: PBMCs, B-cell-depleted T cells, or T cells provided the cDNA or gDNA that made up the material.

The germline V and J ends were trimmed by 3 bases and 2 bases, with 11 bases remaining between them. The CDR3 runs 14 residues. In germline, CDR1 is SGDLS, CDR2 YYNGEE. Sequenced by immunoSEQ multiplex PCR; TCRdb stores in-frame clones only, minus some. This table holds some 33,000 clones, about 88% found once. The sequenced sample was peripheral blood. The TCR sequence derives from a human donor in a cohort sampled during active COVID-19. The genes are TRBV9 and TRBJ1-2; D may be TRBD1 (6 bases). The CDR3: CASSAPQGNYGYTF. The CDR3 DNA reads TGTGCCAGCAGCGCCCCCCAGGGGAACTATGGCTACACCTTC.